Below are 5 T cell receptor beta chains sequenced from a single sample in a study of human T cells and chemical hapten exposure. Unfractionated whole blood yielded the extracted total RNA. One entry per CDR3 protein, called by TCRdb with MiXCR from the 5' RACE reads. The sample holds around 80,000 distinct CDR3 sequences, 15% to 20% seen once. Receptors were obtained from a female donor in good health.

The rearrangement uses TRBV2 and TRBJ2-2, with D unresolved. The CDR3 totals 11 residues. Trimming pared 3 bases from V and 6 bases from J, leaving 2 bases between. CDR1 and CDR2 from the germline V gene are SNHLY and FYNNEI. The CDR3 loop is CASSEAGELFF. Here the CDR3 DNA reads TGTGCCAGCAGTGAGGCCGGGGAGCTGTTTTTT.

V is TRBV12-3 or TRBV12-4 and J is TRBJ2-2, with no clear D. This CDR3 is 13 amino acids long. Trimming pared 1 base from V and 6 bases from J, leaving 6 bases between. CDR3 bases: TGTGCCAGCAGTTTAGAAGGTGCCGGGGAGCTGTTTTTT. It encodes CASSLEGAGELFF.

This clonotype was seen only a few times. V is TRBV7-8 and J is TRBJ2-1; 13 positions match TRBD2. Germline V gives CDR1 SGHVS, CDR2 FQNEAQ. The CDR3 runs 17 residues. Trimming cost V 4 bases and J 9 bases; bases outside gene matches: 12. The CDR3 sequence: CASSSDSYGLAGVEQFF. For the CDR3, the DNA is TGTGCCAGCAGCTCGGACTCGTATGGACTAGCGGGAGTTGAGCAGTTCTTC. Based on the CDR3 plus reference TRBV7-8 and TRBJ2-1, the full variable domain is GAGVSQSPRYKVAKRGQDVALRCDPISGHVSLFWYQQALGQGPEFLTYFQNEAQLDKSGLPSDRFFAERPEGSVSTLKIQRTQQEDSAVYLCASSSDSYGLAGVEQFFGPGTRLTVL.

This clonotype has ten or more counts. The DNA of the CDR3 is TGCAGCGTTACAGCGACAGGGCCCTATGGCTACACCTTC. It yields the protein CSVTATGPYGYTF. The chain is built from TRBV29-1 and TRBJ1-2, with 7 bases matching TRBD1. This CDR3 has 13 amino acids. Germline assignment: CDR1 SQVTM and CDR2 ANQGSEA. The junction had 7 bases not matched to a gene; V was cut back by 5 bases and J by 4 bases.

The chain employs TRBV19 and TRBJ1-4, with 8 bases lining up with TRBD1. Germline V lookup: CDR1 LNHDA, CDR2 SQIVND (reference sequence). The junction had 11 bases not matched to a gene; V was cut back by 10 bases and J by 10 bases. The CDR3 consists of 13 residues. CDR3 coding DNA: TGTGCCAAGAAGGACAGGGCGTTGCGAAAACTGTTTTTT. This encodes CAKKDRALRKLFF. Full variable domain (rest looked up from reference TRBV19 and TRBJ1-4): DGGITQSPKYLFRKEGQNVTLSCEQNLNHDAMYWYRQDPGQGLRLIYYSQIVNDFQKGDIAEGYSVSREKKESFPLTVTSAQKNPTAFYLCAKKDRALRKLFFGSGTQLSVL.